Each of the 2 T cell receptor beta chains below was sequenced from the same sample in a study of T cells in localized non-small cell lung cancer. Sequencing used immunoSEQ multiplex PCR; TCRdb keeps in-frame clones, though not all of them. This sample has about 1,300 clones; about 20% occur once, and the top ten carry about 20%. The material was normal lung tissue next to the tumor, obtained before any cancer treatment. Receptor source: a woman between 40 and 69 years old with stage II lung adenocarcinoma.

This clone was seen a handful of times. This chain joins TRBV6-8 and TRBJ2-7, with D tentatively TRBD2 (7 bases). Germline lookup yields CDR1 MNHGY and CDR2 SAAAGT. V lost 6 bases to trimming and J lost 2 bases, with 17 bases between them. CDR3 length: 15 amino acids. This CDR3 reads CASSSGGASTYEQYF. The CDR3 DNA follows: TGTGCCAGCAGCTCTGGGGGGGCGTCGACCTACGAGCAGTACTTC.

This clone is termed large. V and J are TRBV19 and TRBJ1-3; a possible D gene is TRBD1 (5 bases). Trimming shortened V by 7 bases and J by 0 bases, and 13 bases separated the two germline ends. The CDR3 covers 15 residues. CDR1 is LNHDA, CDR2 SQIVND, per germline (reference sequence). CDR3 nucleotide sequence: TGTGCCAGTACCCCAGACAGAGCCTCTGGAAACACCATATATTTT. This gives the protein CASTPDRASGNTIYF. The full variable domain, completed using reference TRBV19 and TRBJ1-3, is DGGITQSPKYLFRKEGQNVTLSCEQNLNHDAMYWYRQDPGQGLRLIYYSQIVNDFQKGDIAEGYSVSREKKESFPLTVTSAQKNPTAFYLCASTPDRASGNTIYFGEGSWLTVV.